These 16 T cell receptor beta chains were sequenced from one sample in a study of blood T cells in healthy people across ages. The second PCR ran roughly 6 to 12 cycles with a sample-barcoded 5' primer and J-beta primers. TCRdb processed the 5' RACE reads anew with MiXCR; each CDR3 protein has one entry. Counted here are some 730,000 distinct CDR3 sequences, 22% occurring once; the ten biggest clones make up less than 25%. Sequencing was carried out using blood. All receptors come from a man in his sixties or seventies in good health.

This clonotype occurred a few times. The rearrangement links TRBV29-1 to TRBJ2-3; 8 positions agree with TRBD2. Unmatched junction bases numbered 13, after V lost 1 base and J lost 4 bases. The germline CDR1 and CDR2 sequences are SQVTM and ANQGSEA. The CDR3 runs 17 residues. The CDR3 DNA reads TGCAGCGTTGAAGCCCAGTGGCGAGCGGGAGTCGCAGATACGCAGTATTTT. As protein: CSVEAQWRAGVADTQYF.

This clonotype appeared a few times. Here the CDR3 DNA reads TGTGCCAGCAGTGGAACAGGATCCAATCAGCCCCAGCATTTT. Translated: CASSGTGSNQPQHF. The V and J genes are TRBV3-1 and TRBJ1-5, with D perhaps TRBD1 (5 bases). Trimming took off 6 bases at V and 3 bases at J, with 12 bases between the two ends. Germline V gene data show CDR1 as LGHDT and CDR2 as YNNKEL (reference sequence). This CDR3 has 14 residues.

The gene calls are TRBV2 and TRBJ1-6; TRBD1 aligns across 7 bases. The CDR3 totals 17 residues. V dropped 0 bases and J dropped 7; count of bases not matched to a gene: 9. CDR1 is SNHLY and CDR2 is FYNNEI in the germline V gene. The CDR3 region is CASSEALVDRKNSPLHF. CDR3 nucleotides: TGTGCCAGCAGTGAAGCGCTTGTGGACAGGAAAAATTCACCCCTCCACTTT.

The chain employs TRBV5-1 and TRBJ2-5, with 8 bases aligning to TRBD2. J was trimmed by 1 base and V by 2 bases; bases with no gene match: 7. Germline V gives CDR1 SGHRS, CDR2 YFSETQ. The CDR3 totals 16 residues. In nucleotides, the CDR3 is TGCGCCAGCAGCTTCGGGGGGGGGTCTCCCCAAGAGACCCAGTACTTC. Residues: CASSFGGGSPQETQYF.

This clonotype was observed a few times. This rearrangement joins TRBV30 to TRBJ1-2; 8 bases align to TRBD1. J lost 8 bases, V lost 2 bases, and 7 bases had no gene match. From germline, CDR1 is GTSNPN and CDR2 SVGIG (reference sequence). The CDR3 sequence is 13 residues long. DNA for the CDR3: TGTGCCTGGAGTACGACAGGGGACGGGGGCTACACCTTC. Protein product: CAWSTTGDGGYTF.

This clonotype was found a few times. This chain joins TRBV27 and TRBJ2-5; D possibly corresponds to TRBD1 (5 bases). The J call may be mistaken, given a closer DNA end match to TRBJ2-7. CDR1 is MNHEY, CDR2 SMNVEV, per germline (reference sequence). The CDR3 sequence is 16 residues long. In DNA, the CDR3 is TGTGCCAGCAGTTTGGGTCTTCGTGGGCACAGGTACGAGCAGTACTTC. Its protein is CASSLGLRGHRYEQYF.

This chain connects TRBV6-5 to TRBJ2-2, with D tentatively TRBD1 (6 bases). This CDR3 contains 14 residues. The V end lost 6 bases, the J end lost 6 bases, and 14 bases lay between the germline ends. CDR1 and CDR2 (germline): MNHEY, SVGAGI. Written as DNA, the CDR3 is TGTGCCAGCAGCGGAATACAGGGACCCGGGGAGCTGTTTTTT. Translated: CASSGIQGPGELFF.

The J gene is TRBJ2-3, the V gene TRBV20-1; tentative D call: TRBD2 (5 bases). CDR3 size: 15 residues. The germline V and J ends were trimmed by 5 bases and 0 bases, with 15 bases remaining between them. The V gene's germline CDR1 is DFQATT and CDR2 SNEGSKA (reference sequence). CDR3 protein: CSAGGSGTSTDTQYF. DNA of the CDR3: TGCAGTGCTGGCGGCAGCGGAACTAGCACAGATACGCAGTATTTT.

The chain has TRBV5-6 and TRBJ2-3, with no clear D. The V gene lost 5 bases and the J gene lost 9 bases, with 16 bases spanning the gap. The CDR3 covers 13 residues. In germline, CDR1 is SGHDT, CDR2 YYEEEE. CDR3 loop: CASRIPGPSTQYF. The CDR3 nucleotides are TGTGCCAGCAGGATTCCGGGCCCATCAACGCAGTATTTT.

J is TRBJ1-4 and V is TRBV7-9, with 9 nucleotides matching TRBD1. The V and J ends lost 5 bases and 0 bases, in that order; junction bases with no gene match: 4. Germline CDR1 SEHNR, CDR2 FQNEAQ (reference sequence). The CDR3 contains 16 residues. The CDR3 region has the DNA TGTGCCAGCAGCGTTGGACAGGGGTCAACTAATGAAAAACTGTTTTTT. Residues: CASSVGQGSTNEKLFF.

The rearrangement links TRBV7-3 to TRBJ2-7, with 13 bases identical to TRBD2. The J call may be incorrect, as the DNA end agrees better with TRBJ2-1. From germline, CDR1 is SGHTA and CDR2 FQGTGA. This CDR3 spans 17 amino acids. This CDR3 reads CASSLQGLAGYWNEQFF. The CDR3 nucleotides read TGTGCCAGCAGCTTACAGGGACTAGCGGGATATTGGAATGAGCAGTTCTTC.

This clonotype has just a few counts. V usage is TRBV25-1 and J usage is TRBJ2-3; D might be TRBD2 (6 bases). V was pared by 5 bases and J by 4 bases, with 16 bases between. Germline CDR1 reads MGHDK; CDR2 reads SYGVNS. The CDR3 contains 15 residues. CDR3 coding DNA: TGTGCCAGCAGTCATAGCCCGGGGGTGGCAGATACGCAGTATTTT. Protein product: CASSHSPGVADTQYF.

This chain joins TRBV19 and TRBJ2-5, with 7 positions matching TRBD1. With the DNA end fitting TRBJ2-7 better, the J assignment may be wrong. CDR1 is LNHDA and CDR2 is SQIVND in the germline V gene (reference sequence). CDR3 length: 15 residues. Here the CDR3 reads CASSIRQGSSYEQYF. The DNA of the CDR3 is TGTGCCAGTAGTATCAGACAGGGCAGCTCCTACGAGCAGTACTTC.

In this sample, this clonotype turned up a few times. The rearrangement links TRBV20-1 to TRBJ1-6, with D possibly matching TRBD1 (5 bases). V lost 5 bases, J lost 1 base, and 9 bases lay in between. The germline CDR1 and CDR2 sequences are DFQATT and SNEGSKA (reference sequence). CDR3 length: 14 residues. The CDR3 sequence is CSAPGGSYNSPLHF. DNA for the CDR3: TGCAGTGCTCCCGGGGGATCCTATAATTCACCCCTCCACTTT.

The sample holds a few counts of this clonotype. The junction and the germline gene differ at one end; a read error may be behind it. V usage is TRBV10-3 and J usage is TRBJ1-2; D not certain. The germline V gene encodes CDR1 ENHRY and CDR2 SYGVKD. This CDR3 has 14 residues. CDR3 nucleotide sequence: TGTGCCATCAGTCTCACCCATGATAACTATGGCCACACCTTC. Protein product: CAISLTHDNYGHTF.

This clonotype was detected a few times. The chain uses TRBV5-1 and TRBJ1-1, with no clear D. The germline CDR1 and CDR2 sequences are SGHRS and YFSETQ. The CDR3 covers 11 residues. V was shortened by 2 bases and J by 11 bases, with 10 bases between the two germline ends. The CDR3 is CASSFSGMAFF. CDR3 in DNA: TGCGCCAGCAGCTTTTCCGGGATGGCTTTCTTT.